This TCR beta chain was found in a study of T cell responses to AZD1222 COVID-19 vaccine. The J segment lost 0 bases and the V segment lost 5 bases, leaving 9 bases of the junction unmatched. There are 17 residues in the CDR3. CDR1 and CDR2 from the germline V gene are LNHNV and YYDKDF (reference sequence). TCRdb's table, derived via immunoSEQ multiplex PCR, lists solely in-frame clones and lacks some. The sample holds just under 150,000 clones; 88% are singletons and the top ten take around 5%. The source is an adult who received the MenACWY meningococcal vaccine as a control. This chain uses TRBV15 with TRBJ1-5, with TRBD1 matching 8 bases. Sequences were derived from peripheral blood, sampled 28 days after the second dose of the MenACWY control vaccine. The CDR3 protein is CATSDPGQEYSNQPQHF. The CDR3 DNA follows: TGTGCCACCAGCGACCCGGGACAGGAATATAGCAATCAGCCCCAGCATTTT.